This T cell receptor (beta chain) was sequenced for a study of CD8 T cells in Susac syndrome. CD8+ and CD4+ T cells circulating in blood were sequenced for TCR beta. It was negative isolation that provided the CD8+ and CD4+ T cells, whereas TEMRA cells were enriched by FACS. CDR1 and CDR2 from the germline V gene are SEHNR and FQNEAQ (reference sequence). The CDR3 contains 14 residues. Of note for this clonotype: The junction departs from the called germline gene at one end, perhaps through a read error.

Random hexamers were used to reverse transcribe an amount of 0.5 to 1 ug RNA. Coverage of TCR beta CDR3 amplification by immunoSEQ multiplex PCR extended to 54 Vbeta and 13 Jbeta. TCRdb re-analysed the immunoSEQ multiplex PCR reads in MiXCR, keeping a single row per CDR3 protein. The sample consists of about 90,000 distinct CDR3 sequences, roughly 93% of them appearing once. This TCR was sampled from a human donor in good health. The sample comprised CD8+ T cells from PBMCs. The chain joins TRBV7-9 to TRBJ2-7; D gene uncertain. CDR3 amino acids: CAGSSSATAYEQYF. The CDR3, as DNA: TGTGCCGGCAGCTCCTCGGCGACGGCCTACGAGCAGTACTTC.